These T cell receptor beta chains were read from a single sample in a study of T cell responses to AZD1222 COVID-19 vaccine. Clones were read by immunoSEQ multiplex PCR, and TCRdb kept only the in-frame ones, dropping some. The data hold around 150,000 clones, with 90% observed a single time. The starting material was peripheral blood, obtained 28 days after the second AZD1222 dose. The receptors derive from an adult who received the AZD1222 COVID-19 vaccine. Each CDR3 is given with its conserved first and last residue. The order of the fields is CDR3 protein, CDR3 DNA, D gene, J gene, V gene, clone size. The D gene is left open where the match is weak. Expanded clones are given a class, and other clones once, few, many or no size at all.

cdr3_aa: CSVEAGTTYEQYF
cdr3_nt: TGCAGCGTTGAGGCAGGGACGACCTACGAGCAGTACTTC
d_call: NA
j_call: TRBJ2-7
v_call: TRBV29-1
clone_size: NA

cdr3_aa: CASSPPGYNQPQHF
cdr3_nt: TGTGCCAGCTCACCTCCAGGGTACAATCAGCCCCAGCATTTT
d_call: NA
j_call: TRBJ1-5
v_call: TRBV18
clone_size: NA

cdr3_aa: CATRGSGEDYGYTF
cdr3_nt: TGTGCCACCAGGGGATCCGGGGAGGACTATGGCTACACCTTC
d_call: NA
j_call: TRBJ1-2
v_call: TRBV11-2
clone_size: NA

cdr3_aa: CASRPGTGSQPQHF
cdr3_nt: TGTGCCAGCAGACCCGGGACAGGGTCCCAGCCCCAGCATTTT
d_call: TRBD1
j_call: TRBJ1-5
v_call: TRBV2
clone_size: NA

cdr3_aa: CASSEALPGFTYGYTF
cdr3_nt: TGTGCCAGCAGTGAAGCGCTTCCGGGATTTACCTATGGCTACACCTTC
d_call: NA
j_call: TRBJ1-2
v_call: TRBV6-1
clone_size: NA

cdr3_aa: CASSIVGRGSYGYTF
cdr3_nt: TGTGCCAGTAGTATAGTAGGCAGGGGATCGTATGGCTACACCTTC
d_call: NA
j_call: TRBJ1-2
v_call: TRBV19
clone_size: NA

cdr3_aa: CASRLDVGRASEQFF
cdr3_nt: TGCGCCAGCAGACTGGATGTCGGGAGGGCCAGTGAGCAGTTCTTC
d_call: TRBD2
j_call: TRBJ2-1
v_call: TRBV10-1
clone_size: NA

cdr3_aa: CATRQGSGANVLTF
cdr3_nt: TGCGCCACCAGGCAGGGCTCTGGGGCCAACGTCCTGACTTTC
d_call: NA
j_call: TRBJ2-6
v_call: TRBV10-2
clone_size: NA

cdr3_aa: CASSFLGPDTQYF
cdr3_nt: TGTGCCAGCAGCTTCCTTGGGCCAGATACGCAGTATTTT
d_call: NA
j_call: TRBJ2-3
v_call: TRBV11-2
clone_size: NA

cdr3_aa: CASSYSRGSNTEAFF
cdr3_nt: TGTGCCAGCAGTTACTCCCGAGGTTCGAACACTGAAGCTTTCTTT
d_call: NA
j_call: TRBJ1-1
v_call: TRBV6-5
clone_size: NA

cdr3_aa: CASKLDRAGYTF
cdr3_nt: TGTGCCAGCAAATTGGACAGGGCTGGCTACACCTTC
d_call: TRBD1
j_call: TRBJ1-2
v_call: TRBV2
clone_size: NA

cdr3_aa: CASSYSSLANTGELFF
cdr3_nt: TGTGCCAGCAGTTACTCCTCTCTAGCGAACACCGGGGAGCTGTTTTTT
d_call: NA
j_call: TRBJ2-2
v_call: TRBV6-5
clone_size: NA

cdr3_aa: CATKGNTGELFF
cdr3_nt: TGTGCCACAAAGGGGAACACCGGGGAGCTGTTTTTT
d_call: NA
j_call: TRBJ2-2
v_call: TRBV19
clone_size: NA

cdr3_aa: CSVEGLGAPNTEAFF
cdr3_nt: TGCAGCGTTGAAGGTCTGGGGGCTCCGAACACTGAAGCTTTCTTT
d_call: NA
j_call: TRBJ1-1
v_call: TRBV29-1
clone_size: NA

cdr3_aa: CASSPPSSGETQYF
cdr3_nt: TGTGCCAGCTCACCCCCTTCAAGTGGAGAGACCCAGTACTTC
d_call: NA
j_call: TRBJ2-5
v_call: TRBV18
clone_size: NA

cdr3_aa: CASKFATGGVNNEQFF
cdr3_nt: TGTGCCAGCAAATTTGCGACGGGCGGGGTCAACAATGAGCAGTTCTTC
d_call: NA
j_call: TRBJ2-1
v_call: TRBV11-2
clone_size: once

cdr3_aa: CASSLVGSGTNYGYTF
cdr3_nt: TGTGCCAGCAGCTTAGTGGGGTCAGGAACTAACTATGGCTACACCTTC
d_call: NA
j_call: TRBJ1-2
v_call: TRBV7-9
clone_size: NA